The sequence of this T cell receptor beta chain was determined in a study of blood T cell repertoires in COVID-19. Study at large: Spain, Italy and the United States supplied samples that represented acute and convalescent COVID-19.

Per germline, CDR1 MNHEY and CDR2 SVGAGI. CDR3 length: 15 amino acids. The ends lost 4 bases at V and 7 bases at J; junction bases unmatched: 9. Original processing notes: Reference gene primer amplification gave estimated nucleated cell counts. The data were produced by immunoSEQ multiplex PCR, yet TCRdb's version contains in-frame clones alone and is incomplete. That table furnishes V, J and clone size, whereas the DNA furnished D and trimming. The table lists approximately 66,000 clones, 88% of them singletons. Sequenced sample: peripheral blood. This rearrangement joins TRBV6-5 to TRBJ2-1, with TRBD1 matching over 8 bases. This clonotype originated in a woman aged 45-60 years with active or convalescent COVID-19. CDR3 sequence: CASSFGTGRSNEQFF. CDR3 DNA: TGTGCCAGCAGTTTCGGGACAGGAAGATCGAATGAGCAGTTCTTC.